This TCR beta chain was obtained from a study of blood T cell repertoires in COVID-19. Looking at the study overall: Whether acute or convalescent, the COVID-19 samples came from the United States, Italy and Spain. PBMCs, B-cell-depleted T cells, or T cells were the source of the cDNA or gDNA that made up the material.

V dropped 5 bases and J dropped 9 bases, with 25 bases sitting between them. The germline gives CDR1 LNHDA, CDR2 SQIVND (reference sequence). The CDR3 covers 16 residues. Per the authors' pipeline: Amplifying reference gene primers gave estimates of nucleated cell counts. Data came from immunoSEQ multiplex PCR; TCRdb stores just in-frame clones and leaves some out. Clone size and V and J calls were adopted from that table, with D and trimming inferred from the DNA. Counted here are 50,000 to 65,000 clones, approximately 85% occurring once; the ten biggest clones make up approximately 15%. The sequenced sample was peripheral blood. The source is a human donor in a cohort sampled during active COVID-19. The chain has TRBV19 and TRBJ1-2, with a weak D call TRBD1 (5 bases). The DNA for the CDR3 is TGTGCCAGTAGTGCCAGGACTGCAGGGAGGGGTTTAAGCTACACCTTC. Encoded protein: CASSARTAGRGLSYTF.